The rows below give T cell receptor beta chains drawn from one sample of a study of blood T cells in healthy people across ages. TCRdb reprocessed the 5' RACE reads via MiXCR and lists one record per CDR3 protein. The table has more than 650,000 distinct CDR3 sequences, roughly 50% seen once. Input material: blood. These receptor sequences come from a man older than 75 in good health. Both conserved end residues are part of each CDR3. The order of the fields is V gene, D gene, J gene, clone size, CDR3 protein, CDR3 DNA. The D gene is left open where the match is weak. Some rows have no size entry. The others give once, few or many, or a class for an expanded clone.

>TRBV20-1|NA|TRBJ1-2|once
CSARDRGEHGYTF
TGCAGTGCTAGAGATAGGGGGGAGCATGGCTACACCTTC
>TRBV12-3/TRBV12-4|TRBD2|TRBJ2-1|NA
CASSRRTSGMNNEQFF
TGTGCCAGCAGCCGCCGGACTAGCGGGATGAACAATGAGCAGTTCTTC
>TRBV6-5|NA|TRBJ2-5|NA
CASSYHLSGGLAQETQYF
TGTGCCAGCAGTTACCATTTAAGTGGAGGGCTTGCCCAAGAGACCCAGTACTTC
>TRBV2|NA|TRBJ2-1|NA
CASSERGQKNEQFF
TGTGCCAGCAGTGAACGGGGGCAGAAGAATGAGCAGTTCTTC
>TRBV5-5|NA|TRBJ2-3|few
CASSFLNRGTDTQYF
TGTGCCAGCAGCTTCCTTAACCGGGGGACAGATACGCAGTATTTT
>TRBV5-1|NA|TRBJ2-1|few
CASSLDTSSYNEQFF
TGCGCCAGCAGCTTGGACACGAGCTCCTACAATGAGCAGTTCTTC
>TRBV7-2|NA|TRBJ2-1|many
CASSRDGASNEQFF
TGTGCCAGCAGCCGCGATGGAGCATCCAATGAGCAGTTCTTC
>TRBV4-1|NA|TRBJ1-1|NA
CASSATKNTEAFF
TGCGCCAGCAGTGCGACAAAGAACACTGAAGCTTTCTTT
>TRBV2|NA|TRBJ2-5|few
CASGVQETQYF
TGTGCCAGCGGGGTACAAGAGACCCAGTACTTC
>TRBV5-6|NA|TRBJ1-2|NA
CASSPERDLYGYTF
TGTGCCAGCAGCCCCGAGCGAGATCTCTATGGCTACACCTTC
>TRBV21-1|NA|TRBJ2-7|NA
CASSKCGGLYEQYF
TGTGCCAGCAGCAAATGCGGCGGCCTCTACGAGCAGTACTTC
>TRBV5-1|NA|TRBJ2-3|few
CASSSLRSVDTQYF
TGCGCCAGCAGCTCTCTAAGGTCGGTGGATACGCAGTATTTT
>TRBV2|TRBD2|TRBJ2-7|NA
CASSEVTESGTSMAYEQYF
TGTGCCAGCAGTGAAGTTACGGAATCCGGGACTAGTATGGCCTACGAGCAGTACTTC
>TRBV6-5|TRBD1|TRBJ1-1|NA
CASARTGANTEAFF
TGTGCCAGCGCAAGGACAGGTGCGAACACTGAAGCTTTCTTT
>TRBV6-5|TRBD1|TRBJ1-1|few
CASSLSRDRGNAFF
TGTGCCAGCAGTTTGTCCCGGGACAGGGGGAACGCTTTCTTT
>TRBV29-1|NA|TRBJ1-1|NA
CSVVGHNTEAFF
TGCAGCGTTGTGGGCCATAACACTGAAGCTTTCTTT
>TRBV7-2|TRBD1|TRBJ2-7|NA
CASSRPGQGFYEQYF
TGTGCCAGCAGCAGGCCGGGACAGGGGTTCTACGAGCAGTACTTC
>TRBV29-1|NA|TRBJ2-7|once
CSVDRRGGYEQYF
TGCAGCGTTGACCGGAGGGGCGGCTACGAGCAGTACTTC
>TRBV7-9|NA|TRBJ2-3|NA
CASSFDRTEFTDTQYF
TGTGCCAGCAGCTTTGATCGGACTGAATTCACAGATACGCAGTATTTT
>TRBV5-6|TRBD1|TRBJ2-4|NA
CARKTGGDIQYF
TGTGCCAGAAAGACAGGGGGGGACATTCAGTACTTC
>TRBV12-3/TRBV12-4|NA|TRBJ2-7|NA
CASSSRGTGSYNEQYF
TGTGCCAGCAGCTCCAGGGGAACTGGGTCCTACAATGAGCAGTACTTC
>TRBV7-2|NA|TRBJ2-7|once
CASSLELSYNEQYF
TGTGCCAGCAGCTTAGAGCTCTCCTACAATGAGCAGTACTTC